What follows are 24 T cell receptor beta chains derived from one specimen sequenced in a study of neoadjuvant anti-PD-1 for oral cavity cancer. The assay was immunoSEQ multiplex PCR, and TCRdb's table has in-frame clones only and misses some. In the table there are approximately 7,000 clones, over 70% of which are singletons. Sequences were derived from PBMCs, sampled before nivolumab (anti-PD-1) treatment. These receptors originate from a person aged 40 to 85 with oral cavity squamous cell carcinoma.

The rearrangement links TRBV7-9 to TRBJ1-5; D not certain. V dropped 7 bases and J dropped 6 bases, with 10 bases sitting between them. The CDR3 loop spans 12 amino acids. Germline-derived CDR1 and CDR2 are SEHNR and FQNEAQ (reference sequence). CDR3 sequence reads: CASTEDAQPQHF. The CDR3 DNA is TGTGCCAGCACCGAGGACGCTCAGCCCCAGCATTTT. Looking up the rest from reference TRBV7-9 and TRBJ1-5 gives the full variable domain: DTGVSQNPRHKITKRGQNVTFRCDPISEHNRLYWYRQTLGQGPEFLTYFQNEAQLEKSRLLSDRFSAERPKGSFSTLEIQRTEQGDSAMYLCASTEDAQPQHFGDGTRLSIL.

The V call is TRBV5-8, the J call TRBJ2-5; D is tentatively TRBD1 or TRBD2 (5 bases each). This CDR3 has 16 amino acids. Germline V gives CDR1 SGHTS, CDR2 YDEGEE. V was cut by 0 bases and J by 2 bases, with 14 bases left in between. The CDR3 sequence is CASSLGHGTLQETQYF. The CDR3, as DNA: TGTGCCAGCAGCTTGGGGCATGGGACCTTACAAGAGACCCAGTACTTC.

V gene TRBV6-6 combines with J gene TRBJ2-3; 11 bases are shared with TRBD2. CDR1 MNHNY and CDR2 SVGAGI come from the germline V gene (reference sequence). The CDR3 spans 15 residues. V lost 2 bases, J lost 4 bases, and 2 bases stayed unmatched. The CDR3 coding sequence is TGTGCCAGCAGTTACGGGGGACTAGCGGCAGATACGCAGTATTTT. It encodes CASSYGGLAADTQYF.

This CDR3 is CASSQEGQGYGYTF. As DNA, the CDR3 is TGCGCCAGCAGCCAAGAGGGACAGGGATATGGCTACACCTTC. V usage is TRBV4-3 and J usage is TRBJ1-2, with 9 bases aligning to TRBD1. The V and J ends lost 0 bases and 5 bases, in that order; junction bases with no gene match: 1. This CDR3 is built from 14 residues. The germline gives CDR1 LGHNA, CDR2 YSLEER.

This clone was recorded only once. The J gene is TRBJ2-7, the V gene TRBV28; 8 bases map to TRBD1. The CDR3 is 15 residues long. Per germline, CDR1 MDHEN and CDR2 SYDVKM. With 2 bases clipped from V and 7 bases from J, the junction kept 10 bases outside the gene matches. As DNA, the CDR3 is TGTGCCAGCAGTTTACTGGACAGGGATGCAGGTGAGCAGTACTTC. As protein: CASSLLDRDAGEQYF. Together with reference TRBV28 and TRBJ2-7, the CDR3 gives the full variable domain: DVKVTQSSRYLVKRTGEKVFLECVQDMDHENMFWYRQDPGLGLRLIYFSYDVKMKEKGDIPEGYSVSREKKERFSLILESASTNQTSMYLCASSLLDRDAGEQYFGPGTRLTVT.

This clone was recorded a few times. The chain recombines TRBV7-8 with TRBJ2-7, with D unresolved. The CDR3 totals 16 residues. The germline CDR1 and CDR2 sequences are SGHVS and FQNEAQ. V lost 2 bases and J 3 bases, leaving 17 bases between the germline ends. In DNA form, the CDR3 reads TGTGCCAGCAGCTTATCCCGGACGCAAACCAACTACGAGCAGTACTTC. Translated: CASSLSRTQTNYEQYF.

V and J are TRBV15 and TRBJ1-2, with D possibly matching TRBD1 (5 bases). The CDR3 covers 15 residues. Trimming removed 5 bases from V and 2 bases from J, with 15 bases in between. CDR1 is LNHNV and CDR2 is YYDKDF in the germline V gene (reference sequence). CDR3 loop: CATSVASGPNYGYTF. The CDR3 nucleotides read TGTGCCACCAGCGTGGCATCGGGACCGAACTATGGCTACACCTTC.

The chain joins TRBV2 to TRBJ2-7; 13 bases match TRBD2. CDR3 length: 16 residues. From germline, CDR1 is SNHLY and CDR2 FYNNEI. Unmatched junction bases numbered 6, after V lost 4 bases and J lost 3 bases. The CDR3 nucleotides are TGTGCCAGCAGTGGAGAGACTAGCGGGGGGCTCTACGAGCAGTACTTC. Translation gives CASSGETSGGLYEQYF. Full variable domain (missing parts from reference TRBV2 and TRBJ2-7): EPEVTQTPSHQVTQMGQEVILRCVPISNHLYFYWYRQILGQKVEFLVSFYNNEISEKSEIFDDQFSVERPDGSNFTLKIRSTKLEDSAMYFCASSGETSGGLYEQYFGPGTRLTVT.

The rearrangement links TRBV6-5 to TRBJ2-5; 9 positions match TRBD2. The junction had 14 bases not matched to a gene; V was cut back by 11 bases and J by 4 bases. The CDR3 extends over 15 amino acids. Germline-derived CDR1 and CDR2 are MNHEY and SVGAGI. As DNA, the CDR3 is TGTGCCGCCCATGGGTTGCGGGGGGGCGGAGAGACCCAGTACTTC. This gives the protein CAAHGLRGGGETQYF.

Written as DNA, the CDR3 is TGCGCCAGCAGCCAATACCTCGCCGGCTATGGCTACACCTTC. Its protein product is CASSQYLAGYGYTF. The chain is built from TRBV4-1 and TRBJ1-2; D ambiguous. The length of the CDR3 is 14 residues. V gave up 2 bases and J gave up 4 bases, with 11 bases separating them. Per germline, CDR1 MGHRA and CDR2 YSYEKL.

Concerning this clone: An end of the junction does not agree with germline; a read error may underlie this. CDR3 region: CASTLLGGQWGETQYF. CDR3 sequence (DNA): TGTGCCAGCACCTTGTTAGGGGGACAGTGGGGAGAGACCCAGTACTTC. The chain combines TRBV5-5 with TRBJ2-5, with 7 positions matching TRBD1. Germline V gene sequence: CDR1 SGHKS, CDR2 YYEKEE (reference sequence). This CDR3 comprises 16 residues.

The CDR3 here is CASSFETSRNGGYTF. As DNA, the CDR3 is TGTGCCAGCAGCTTCGAGACCAGTCGGAACGGGGGCTACACCTTC. The chain combines TRBV7-9 with TRBJ1-2; no firm D call. The CDR3 runs 15 residues. V was trimmed by 3 bases and J by 8 bases, leaving 19 bases between them. Germline V lookup: CDR1 SEHNR, CDR2 FQNEAQ (reference sequence).

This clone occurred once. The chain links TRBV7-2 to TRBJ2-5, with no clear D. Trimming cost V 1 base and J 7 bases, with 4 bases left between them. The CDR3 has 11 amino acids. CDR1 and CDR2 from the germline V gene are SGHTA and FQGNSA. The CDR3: CASSLGGTQYF. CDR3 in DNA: TGTGCCAGCAGCTTAGGCGGGACCCAGTACTTC.

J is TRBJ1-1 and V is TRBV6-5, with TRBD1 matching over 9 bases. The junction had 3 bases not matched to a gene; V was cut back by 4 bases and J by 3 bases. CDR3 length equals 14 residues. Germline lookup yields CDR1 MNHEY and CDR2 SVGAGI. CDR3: CASSSGQGDTEAFF. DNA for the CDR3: TGTGCCAGCAGTTCGGGACAGGGAGACACTGAAGCTTTCTTT.

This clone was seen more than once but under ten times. The CDR3 is CASSLGLAASTDTQYF. The DNA of the CDR3 is TGTGCCAGCAGTCTGGGACTAGCGGCTAGCACAGATACGCAGTATTTT. V usage is TRBV7-7 and J usage is TRBJ2-3, with 11 nucleotides matching TRBD2. J was trimmed by 0 bases and V by 6 bases; bases with no gene match: 5. The CDR3 runs 16 residues. In germline, CDR1 is SSHAT, CDR2 FNYEAQ (reference sequence). Supplemented by reference TRBV7-7 and TRBJ2-3, the full variable domain reads GAGVSQSPRYKVTKRGQDVTLRCDPISSHATLYWYQQALGQGPEFLTYFNYEAQPDKSGLPSDRFSAERPEGSISTLTIQRTEQRDSAMYRCASSLGLAASTDTQYFGPGTRLTVL.

As DNA, the CDR3 is TGCAGCGCTAAGGGGACAGAGCCAAACTCCTACGAGCAGTACTTC. Protein sequence: CSAKGTEPNSYEQYF. The rearrangement uses TRBV29-1 and TRBJ2-7, with 7 positions matching TRBD1. The germline CDR1 and CDR2 sequences are SQVTM and ANQGSEA. The trim removed 7 bases at V and 0 bases at J, leaving 12 bases unmatched. There are 15 residues in the CDR3.

DNA for the CDR3: TGTGCCAGCAGCTTAAGAGAGGGGTTTGATTACGAGCAGTACTTC. Its protein is CASSLREGFDYEQYF. The V and J genes are TRBV7-2 and TRBJ2-7; D may correspond to TRBD1 or TRBD2 (5 bases each). Trimming pared 2 bases from V and 4 bases from J, leaving 15 bases between. This CDR3 is built from 15 residues. Germline V gene sequence: CDR1 SGHTA, CDR2 FQGNSA.

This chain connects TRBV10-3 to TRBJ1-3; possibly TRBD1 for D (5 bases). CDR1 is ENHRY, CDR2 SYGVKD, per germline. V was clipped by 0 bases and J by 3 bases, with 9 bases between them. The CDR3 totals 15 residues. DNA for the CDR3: TGTGCCATCAGTGAGTCTCGGGGACGTGGAAACACCATATATTTT. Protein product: CAISESRGRGNTIYF.

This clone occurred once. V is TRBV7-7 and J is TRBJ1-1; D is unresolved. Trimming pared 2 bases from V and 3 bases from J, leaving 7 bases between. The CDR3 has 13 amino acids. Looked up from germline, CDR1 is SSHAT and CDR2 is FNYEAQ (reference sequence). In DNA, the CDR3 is TGTGCCAGCAGCTTAACGCTAGACACTGAAGCTTTCTTT. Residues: CASSLTLDTEAFF.

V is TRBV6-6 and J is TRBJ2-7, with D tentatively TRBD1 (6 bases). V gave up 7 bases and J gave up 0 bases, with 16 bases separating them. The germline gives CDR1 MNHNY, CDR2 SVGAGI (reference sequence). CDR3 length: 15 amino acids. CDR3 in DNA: TGTGCCAGCACCAGAAGTCGGGACATCTCCTACGAGCAGTACTTC. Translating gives CASTRSRDISYEQYF.

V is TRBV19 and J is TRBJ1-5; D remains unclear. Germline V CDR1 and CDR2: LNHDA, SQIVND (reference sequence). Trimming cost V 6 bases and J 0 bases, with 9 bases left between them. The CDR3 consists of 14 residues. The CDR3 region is CASRGPVSNQPQHF. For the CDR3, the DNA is TGTGCCAGTAGGGGCCCCGTTAGCAATCAGCCCCAGCATTTT.

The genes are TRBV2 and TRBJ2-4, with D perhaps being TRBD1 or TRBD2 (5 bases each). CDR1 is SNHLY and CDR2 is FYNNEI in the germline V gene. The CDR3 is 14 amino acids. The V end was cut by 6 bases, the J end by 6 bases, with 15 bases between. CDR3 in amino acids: CASRGEPGGNIQYF. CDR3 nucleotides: TGTGCCAGCAGAGGGGAGCCAGGAGGAAACATTCAGTACTTC. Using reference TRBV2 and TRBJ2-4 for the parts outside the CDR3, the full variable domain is EPEVTQTPSHQVTQMGQEVILRCVPISNHLYFYWYRQILGQKVEFLVSFYNNEISEKSEIFDDQFSVERPDGSNFTLKIRSTKLEDSAMYFCASRGEPGGNIQYFGAGTRLSVL.

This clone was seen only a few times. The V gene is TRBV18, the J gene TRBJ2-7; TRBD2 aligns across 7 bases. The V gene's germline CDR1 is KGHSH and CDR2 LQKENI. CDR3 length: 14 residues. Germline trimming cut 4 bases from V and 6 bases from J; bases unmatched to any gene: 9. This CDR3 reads CASSRNGREGEQYF. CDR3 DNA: TGTGCCAGCTCACGGAATGGGAGGGAAGGCGAGCAGTACTTC.

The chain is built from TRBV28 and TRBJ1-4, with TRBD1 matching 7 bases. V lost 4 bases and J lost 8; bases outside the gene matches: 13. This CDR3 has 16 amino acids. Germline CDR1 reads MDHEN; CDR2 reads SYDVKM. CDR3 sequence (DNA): TGTGCCAGCAGTTACGGGAGGGGGCACTTAGGGGAAAAACTGTTTTTT. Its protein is CASSYGRGHLGEKLFF. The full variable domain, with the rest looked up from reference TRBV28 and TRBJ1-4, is DVKVTQSSRYLVKRTGEKVFLECVQDMDHENMFWYRQDPGLGLRLIYFSYDVKMKEKGDIPEGYSVSREKKERFSLILESASTNQTSMYLCASSYGRGHLGEKLFFGSGTQLSVL.